This entry describes one TCR beta chain. The antigen remains undetermined. These data are taken from a study of cytomegalovirus exposure and HLA in healthy donors. Findings and limits, study-wide: A later analysis linked a missense variant in DCLRE1C to the trimming of TCR beta V and J genes. Some TCR beta chains (roughly 150 of them) were listed as cytomegalovirus-associated. Earlier analysis yielded a pattern in which most TCR beta V segments were productive about 90% or about 30% of the time. An analysis that came later showed most CMV-associated TCR beta chains appearing HLA-restricted.

In the PCR, 60 Vbeta and 13 Jbeta primers were used. Using immunoSEQ multiplex PCR, the repertoire was profiled, and TCRdb retains in-frame clones only, with some absent. The repertoire holds under 200,000 clones, with nearly 80% as singletons. The V gene end was trimmed by 0 bases and the J gene end by 1 base; junction bases not matched to a gene: 3. Germline-derived CDR1 and CDR2 are SGHRS and YFSETQ. The length of the CDR3 is 15 residues. This sequence joins TRBV5-1 and TRBJ2-7; 8 bases align to TRBD1. Material: PBMCs. This TCR was sampled from a woman in her twenties or thirties in good health and CMV-seropositive. This CDR3 is CASSLGWDRSYEQYF. As DNA, the CDR3 is TGCGCCAGCAGCTTGGGATGGGACAGGTCCTACGAGCAGTACTTC. The entire variable domain, with the rest obtained from reference TRBV5-1 and TRBJ2-7, is as follows: KAGVTQTPRYLIKTRGQQVTLSCSPISGHRSVSWYQQTPGQGLQFLFEYFSETQRNKGNFPGRFSGRQFSNSRSEMNVSTLELGDSALYLCASSLGWDRSYEQYFGPGTRLTVT.